The next 30 T cell receptor beta chains were all read from a single sample in a study of shared clonotypes between healthy human individuals. Terminally differentiated effector memory CD45RA+ cells were left out of the naive CD8 fraction, which was CD45RO-negative and positively selected for CCR7. Here immunoSEQ multiplex PCR was the method, and the copy in TCRdb shows in-frame clones only, minus some. Of millions of clones in the sample, around 93% were seen once. Sequenced input: naive CD8+ T cells from PBMCs. The receptors stem from a young man in good health. Some clones in this sample may be carry-over from other donors' samples.

In its sample, this clone was seen a few times. J is TRBJ1-1 and V is TRBV4-1; D remains ambiguous. Trimming pared 0 bases from V and 4 bases from J, leaving 9 bases between. Germline values: CDR1 MGHRA, CDR2 YSYEKL. The CDR3 covers 14 residues. In DNA form, the CDR3 reads TGCGCCAGCAGCCAAGATCAGAGGACCACTGAAGCTTTCTTT. Translation: CASSQDQRTTEAFF.

As concerns this clone: The sample holds other DNA sequences that translate to the same CDR3. The chain links TRBV4-1 to TRBJ2-7; TRBD1 matches at 7 bases. The length of the CDR3 is 14 residues. The junction had 2 bases not matched to a gene; V was cut back by 1 base and J by 2 bases. The germline gives CDR1 MGHRA, CDR2 YSYEKL. The CDR3 region has the DNA TGCGCCAGCAGCCAAGGACAGGGCACCTACGAGCAGTACTTC. Its translation: CASSQGQGTYEQYF.

J is TRBJ2-4 and V is TRBV7-6; no firm D call. V lost 1 base and J lost 10, with 11 bases in between. Germline loops: CDR1 SGHVS, CDR2 FNYEAQ. This CDR3 is 13 amino acids long. The CDR3 sequence is CASSLEFKEIQYF. CDR3 nucleotides: TGTGCCAGCAGCTTAGAGTTCAAGGAAATTCAGTACTTC.

This clone was seen only once. V usage is TRBV28 and J usage is TRBJ2-2; 14 bases match TRBD2. The ends lost 6 bases at V and 7 bases at J; junction bases unmatched: 10. Germline V gives CDR1 MDHEN, CDR2 SYDVKM. The CDR3 runs 17 residues. The CDR3 nucleotides are TGTGCCAGCAGCTATCGACTAGCGGGAGGGCCCGGCGGGGAGCTGTTTTTT. Residues: CASSYRLAGGPGGELFF. Filled out from reference TRBV28 and TRBJ2-2, the complete variable domain reads DVKVTQSSRYLVKRTGEKVFLECVQDMDHENMFWYRQDPGLGLRLIYFSYDVKMKEKGDIPEGYSVSREKKERFSLILESASTNQTSMYLCASSYRLAGGPGGELFFGEGSRLTVL.

This rearrangement joins TRBV5-4 to TRBJ2-7, with 8 bases identical to TRBD1. The V gene's germline CDR1 is SGHNT and CDR2 YYREEE (reference sequence). The trim removed 4 bases at V and 3 bases at J, leaving 6 bases unmatched. The CDR3 contains 14 residues. CDR3 residues: CASSAGTGFYEQYF. The CDR3 DNA reads TGTGCCAGCAGCGCGGGGACAGGATTCTACGAGCAGTACTTC.

The chain uses TRBV27 and TRBJ2-5; D uncertain. Germline values: CDR1 MNHEY, CDR2 SMNVEV (reference sequence). This CDR3 has 12 residues. Trimming left V 4 bases short and J 9 bases short, with 12 bases between. CDR3 in amino acids: CASSSGFASQYF. The CDR3 DNA reads TGTGCCAGCAGTTCCGGGTTTGCTTCCCAGTACTTC.

The rearrangement joins TRBV7-9 to TRBJ2-1; 7 positions agree with TRBD1. Germline trimming cut 10 bases from V and 4 bases from J; bases unmatched to any gene: 10. Germline loops: CDR1 SEHNR, CDR2 FQNEAQ (reference sequence). The CDR3 is made up of 14 amino acids. CDR3 DNA: TGTGCCACCTCGGTGGACAGGCTTTACAATGAGCAGTTCTTC. This translates into CATSVDRLYNEQFF.

The chain combines TRBV5-1 with TRBJ2-5, with D possibly TRBD1 on 6 matching bases. V was cut by 4 bases and J by 2 bases, with 21 bases left in between. Germline V gives CDR1 SGHRS, CDR2 YFSETQ. The CDR3 has 17 amino acids. The CDR3 protein is CASSRAVSTGDQETQYF. CDR3 bases: TGCGCCAGCAGCCGGGCAGTGTCGACAGGAGATCAAGAGACCCAGTACTTC.

The J gene is TRBJ2-1, the V gene TRBV6-1; D unresolved. V dropped 6 bases and J dropped 4 bases, with 16 bases sitting between them. The CDR3 is 15 amino acids. The V gene's germline CDR1 is MNHNS and CDR2 SASEGT. CDR3 in DNA: TGTGCCAGCAGGAACCTGGACCGATTATACAATGAGCAGTTCTTC. Its protein is CASRNLDRLYNEQFF.

The V gene is TRBV9, the J gene TRBJ2-7; no definite D call. CDR1 is SGDLS and CDR2 is YYNGEE in the germline V gene. V shed 3 bases and J shed 4 bases, with 11 bases lying between them. The CDR3 length is 13 residues. Written as DNA, the CDR3 is TGTGCCAGCAGCGCGGACGGGCTATACGAGCAGTACTTC. Its protein product is CASSADGLYEQYF. The whole variable domain, remainder taken from reference TRBV9 and TRBJ2-7, is DSGVTQTPKHLITATGQRVTLRCSPRSGDLSVYWYQQSLDQGLQFLIQYYNGEERAKGNILERFSAQQFPDLHSELNLSSLELGDSALYFCASSADGLYEQYFGPGTRLTVT.

The chain is built from TRBV7-6 and TRBJ2-7; 8 nucleotides line up with TRBD2. J lost 4 bases, V lost 2 bases, and 13 bases had no gene match. This CDR3 contains 17 residues. In germline, CDR1 is SGHVS, CDR2 FNYEAQ. The CDR3 bases are TGTGCCAGCAGCTTAAGCTCATTCAGCGGGAGTGCGTACGAGCAGTACTTC. Its translation is CASSLSSFSGSAYEQYF.

On this clone itself: The sample carries other DNA sequences with the same CDR3. The V gene is TRBV6-1, the J gene TRBJ2-7; the D is unclear. Trimming removed 2 bases from V and 4 bases from J, with 3 bases in between. The CDR3 is 11 amino acids. Germline V lookup: CDR1 MNHNS, CDR2 SASEGT. In nucleotides, the CDR3 is TGTGCCAGCAGTGAACTTTACGAGCAGTACTTC. The encoded protein is CASSELYEQYF.

The chain has TRBV7-8 and TRBJ2-7; D gene unclear. Germline CDR1 reads SGHVS; CDR2 reads FQNEAQ. V lost 6 bases and J lost 4, with 7 bases in between. The CDR3 covers 11 residues. The CDR3 spells CASSTAYEQYF. CDR3 nucleotide sequence: TGTGCCAGCAGTACCGCTTACGAGCAGTACTTC.

The chain combines TRBV7-9 with TRBJ1-4; D is undetermined. Trimming took 4 bases from V and 7 from J, leaving 16 bases between them. The length of the CDR3 is 15 residues. Looked up from germline, CDR1 is SEHNR and CDR2 is FQNEAQ (reference sequence). The CDR3 DNA sequence: TGTGCCAGCAGCTACAACTCCGGGCGGGCTGAAAAACTGTTTTTT. Its translation is CASSYNSGRAEKLFF.

V is TRBV4-2 and J is TRBJ2-5; no definite D call. Germline values: CDR1 LGHNA, CDR2 YNFKEQ. The CDR3 is 13 amino acids. V shed 5 bases and J shed 5 bases, with 12 bases lying between them. CDR3 region: CASSDVTGETQYF. The CDR3 region has the DNA TGTGCCAGCAGCGACGTAACTGGGGAGACCCAGTACTTC.

The rearrangement links TRBV14 to TRBJ2-7; D may match TRBD1 or TRBD2 (5 bases each). In germline, CDR1 is SGHDN, CDR2 FVKESK. V was pared by 2 bases and J by 4 bases, with 15 bases between. This CDR3 spans 15 amino acids. For the CDR3, the DNA is TGTGCCAGCAGCCAAAGTTCGGGGCCGAAATACGAGCAGTACTTC. This encodes CASSQSSGPKYEQYF.

V is TRBV7-3 and J is TRBJ2-1; 8 positions match TRBD2. Losses at the gene ends were 5 bases for V and 6 bases for J; bases not matched to a gene: 18. This CDR3 is built from 18 residues. Germline assignment: CDR1 SGHTA and CDR2 FQGTGA. The CDR3 sequence is CASSHTRGLAGRGNEQFF. As DNA, the CDR3 is TGTGCCAGCAGCCACACCCGGGGGCTAGCGGGTAGGGGCAATGAGCAGTTCTTC.

This chain links TRBV9 with TRBJ2-7; possible D gene TRBD2, 6 bases. Trimming shortened V by 4 bases and J by 0 bases, and 17 bases separated the two germline ends. The CDR3 contains 16 residues. Germline V gene sequence: CDR1 SGDLS, CDR2 YYNGEE. The DNA for the CDR3 is TGTGCCAGCAGCCCATACCGGGACTCGATCTCCTACGAGCAGTACTTC. Translated: CASSPYRDSISYEQYF.

To note about this clone: Within the sample, other DNA sequences also encode this same CDR3. This chain joins TRBV19 and TRBJ2-1; D call uncertain. The germline V gene has CDR1 LNHDA and CDR2 SQIVND (reference sequence). The length of the CDR3 is 13 residues. Between the trimmed V and J ends, which lost 3 bases and 5 bases, there was a span of 8 bases. The CDR3 loop reads CASSIGQNNEQFF. For the CDR3, the DNA is TGTGCCAGTAGTATCGGCCAGAACAATGAGCAGTTCTTC.

V is TRBV27 and J is TRBJ2-1, with 11 nucleotides matching TRBD2. The V segment lost 4 bases and the J segment 1 base; nucleotides outside the gene matches: 6. Germline lookup yields CDR1 MNHEY and CDR2 SMNVEV (reference sequence). The CDR3 has 17 residues. Written as DNA, the CDR3 is TGTGCCAGCAGTTCCCCCACTAGCGGGAGTTCCTACAATGAGCAGTTCTTC. Protein sequence: CASSSPTSGSSYNEQFF.

This clone was detected only once. The chain recombines TRBV4-2 with TRBJ1-2; D not resolved. The CDR3 has 15 amino acids. V was pared by 0 bases and J by 4 bases, with 12 bases between. Per the germline V gene, CDR1 is LGHNA and CDR2 is YNFKEQ. CDR3 sequence: CASSQDLSGFYGYTF. The CDR3 nucleotides read TGTGCCAGCAGCCAAGATTTATCAGGATTCTATGGCTACACCTTC.

This clone was recorded only once. The CDR3 nucleotides are TGTGCCAGCAGTTCCGATGAGCAGTTCTTC. Protein sequence: CASSSDEQFF. The chain couples TRBV25-1 to TRBJ2-1; D unresolved. V lost 5 bases and J lost 8, with 4 bases in between. The germline gives CDR1 MGHDK, CDR2 SYGVNS. CDR3 size: 10 residues.

The V gene is TRBV19, the J gene TRBJ2-1; D might be TRBD2 (6 bases). Per germline, CDR1 LNHDA and CDR2 SQIVND (reference sequence). The CDR3 loop spans 17 amino acids. With 3 bases removed from V and 0 bases from J, the gap between germline ends came to 15 bases. This CDR3 reads CASSMGLHADSYNEQFF. The CDR3 region has the DNA TGTGCCAGTAGTATGGGACTCCACGCTGACTCCTACAATGAGCAGTTCTTC.

The chain recombines TRBV7-9 with TRBJ2-1, with 14 bases identical to TRBD2. CDR1 SEHNR and CDR2 FQNEAQ come from the germline V gene (reference sequence). There are 18 residues in the CDR3. With V trimmed by 4 bases and J by 0 bases, 5 bases remained unmatched. DNA of the CDR3: TGTGCCAGCAGCTCGACTAGCGGGAGGGCGAGCTCCTACAATGAGCAGTTCTTC. Translated: CASSSTSGRASSYNEQFF.

V is TRBV27 and J is TRBJ2-1, with D perhaps matching TRBD2 (6 bases). The ends were cut back, 2 bases at V and 2 bases at J, with 19 bases in the middle. Germline lookup yields CDR1 MNHEY and CDR2 SMNVEV (reference sequence). This CDR3 region has 18 residues. The CDR3 loop reads CASSLRPPPWGAYNEQFF. For the CDR3, the DNA is TGTGCCAGCAGTTTAAGGCCCCCCCCCTGGGGGGCCTACAATGAGCAGTTCTTC.

The chain joins TRBV29-1 to TRBJ2-1; D is ambiguous. The CDR3 covers 14 residues. Trimming shortened V by 7 bases and J by 0 bases, and 13 bases separated the two germline ends. Germline assignment: CDR1 SQVTM and CDR2 ANQGSEA. This CDR3 reads CSAATESSYNEQFF. The CDR3 nucleotides are TGCAGCGCTGCCACTGAGAGCTCCTACAATGAGCAGTTCTTC.

This clone was picked up a small number of times. CDR3 protein: CASSIAGIGYTF. CDR3 DNA sequence: TGTGCCAGTAGTATAGCAGGGATCGGCTACACCTTC. The chain couples TRBV19 to TRBJ1-2, with TRBD1 as a possible D gene (5 bases). CDR3 length: 12 residues. Germline V gene lookup returns CDR1 LNHDA and CDR2 SQIVND (reference sequence). V lost 1 base to trimming and J lost 8 bases, with 8 bases between them.

A single count supports this clone. The chain combines TRBV7-8 with TRBJ2-7; D is perhaps TRBD1 or TRBD2 (6 bases each). Trimming took off 0 bases at V and 2 bases at J, with 17 bases between the two ends. CDR3 size: 17 residues. Germline CDR1 is SGHVS and CDR2 is FQNEAQ. The CDR3 spells CASSLAPGWGATYEQYF. The DNA for the CDR3 is TGTGCCAGCAGCTTAGCACCCGGGTGGGGGGCGACCTACGAGCAGTACTTC.

Note on this clone: Other DNA sequences in this specimen translate into the identical CDR3. The chain joins TRBV27 to TRBJ2-1; no clear D gene. The V end lost 2 bases, the J end lost 6 bases, and 5 bases lay between the germline ends. The V gene's germline CDR1 is MNHEY and CDR2 SMNVEV (reference sequence). The CDR3 totals 12 residues. Here the CDR3 reads CASSLVGNEQFF. The DNA of the CDR3 is TGTGCCAGCAGTTTAGTGGGCAATGAGCAGTTCTTC.

The chain links TRBV5-6 to TRBJ1-2; D gene ambiguous. CDR3 length: 13 residues. The germline V gene encodes CDR1 SGHDT and CDR2 YYEEEE. Trimming took off 2 bases at V and 7 bases at J, with 12 bases between the two ends. The CDR3 coding sequence is TGTGCCAGCAGCTTTACGGGGTGGAGTGGCTACACCTTC. It specifies CASSFTGWSGYTF.